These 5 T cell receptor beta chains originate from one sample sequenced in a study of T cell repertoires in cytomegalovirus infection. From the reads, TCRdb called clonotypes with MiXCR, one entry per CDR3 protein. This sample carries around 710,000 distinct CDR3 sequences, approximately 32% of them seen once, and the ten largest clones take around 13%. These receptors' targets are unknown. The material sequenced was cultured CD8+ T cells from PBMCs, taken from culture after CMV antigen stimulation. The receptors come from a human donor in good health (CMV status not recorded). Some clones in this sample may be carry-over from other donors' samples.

The DNA of the CDR3 is TGCAGTGCTAGAGCGTCCTACAATGAGCAGTTCTTC. Encoded protein: CSARASYNEQFF. V and J are TRBV20-1 and TRBJ2-1; D is uncertain. Germline V CDR1 and CDR2: DFQATT, SNEGSKA (reference sequence). The CDR3 extends over 12 amino acids. Trimming took off 1 base at V and 1 base at J, with 2 bases between the two ends.

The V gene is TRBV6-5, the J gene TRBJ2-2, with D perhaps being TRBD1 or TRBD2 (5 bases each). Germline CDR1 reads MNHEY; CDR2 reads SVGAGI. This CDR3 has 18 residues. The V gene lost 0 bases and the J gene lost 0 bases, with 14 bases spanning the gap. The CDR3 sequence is CASSYSEDIFSNTGELFF. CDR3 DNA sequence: TGTGCCAGCAGTTACTCGGAGGACATATTCTCGAACACCGGGGAGCTGTTTTTT.

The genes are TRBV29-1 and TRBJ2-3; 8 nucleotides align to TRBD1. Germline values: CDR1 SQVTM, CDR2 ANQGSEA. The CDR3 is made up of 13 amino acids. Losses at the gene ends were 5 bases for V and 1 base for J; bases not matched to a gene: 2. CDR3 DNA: TGCAGCGTTCCCAGGGGGCGCACAGATACGCAGTATTTT. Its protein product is CSVPRGRTDTQYF.

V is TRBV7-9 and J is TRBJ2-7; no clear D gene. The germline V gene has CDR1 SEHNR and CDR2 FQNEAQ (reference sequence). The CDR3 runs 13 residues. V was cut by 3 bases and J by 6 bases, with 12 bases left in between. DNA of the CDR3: TGTGCCAGCAGCTTTGCCAGCGTAGGCGAGCAGTACTTC. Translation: CASSFASVGEQYF.

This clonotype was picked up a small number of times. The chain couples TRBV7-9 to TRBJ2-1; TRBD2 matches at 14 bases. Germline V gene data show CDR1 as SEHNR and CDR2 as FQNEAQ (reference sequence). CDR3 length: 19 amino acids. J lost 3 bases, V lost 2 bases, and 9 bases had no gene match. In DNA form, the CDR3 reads TGTGCCAGCAGCTTACGTGGACTAGCGGGGGGACGACTCTACAATGAGCAGTTCTTC. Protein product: CASSLRGLAGGRLYNEQFF.